The entry below describes one T cell receptor beta chain. This CDR3 has 14 amino acids. The germline CDR1 and CDR2 sequences are SEHNR and FQNEAQ (reference sequence). Between the trimmed V and J ends, which lost 4 bases and 6 bases, there was a span of 14 bases. The repertoire was sequenced with immunoSEQ multiplex PCR; TCRdb's copy has only in-frame clones and lacks some. The sample holds 900,000 to 1,200,000 clones, around 78% seen once. The sample belongs to a study of shared clonotypes between healthy human individuals. The chain carries TRBV7-9 and TRBJ2-3, with a tentative D call TRBD2 (6 bases). The sequenced sample was memory CD4+ T cells from PBMCs. Subset reported: CD45RA-negative fraction. The TCR comes from a man between 18 and 29 years old in good health. Some clones in this sample may be carry-over from other donors' samples. The CDR3 spells CASSSRTGGDTQYF. The CDR3 DNA sequence: TGTGCCAGCAGCTCTAGGACTGGGGGGGATACGCAGTATTTT.